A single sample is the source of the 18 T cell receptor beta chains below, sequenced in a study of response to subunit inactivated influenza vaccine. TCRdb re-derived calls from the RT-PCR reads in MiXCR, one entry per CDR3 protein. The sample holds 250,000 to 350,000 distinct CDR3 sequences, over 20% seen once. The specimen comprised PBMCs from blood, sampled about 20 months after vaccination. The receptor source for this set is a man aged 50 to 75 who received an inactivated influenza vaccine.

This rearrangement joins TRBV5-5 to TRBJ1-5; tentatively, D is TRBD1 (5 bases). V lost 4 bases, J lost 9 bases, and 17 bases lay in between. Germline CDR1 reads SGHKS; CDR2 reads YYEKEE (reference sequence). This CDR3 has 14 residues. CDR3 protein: CASSPGTIPWPQHF. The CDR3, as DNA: TGTGCCAGCAGCCCCGGGACCATCCCATGGCCCCAGCATTTT.

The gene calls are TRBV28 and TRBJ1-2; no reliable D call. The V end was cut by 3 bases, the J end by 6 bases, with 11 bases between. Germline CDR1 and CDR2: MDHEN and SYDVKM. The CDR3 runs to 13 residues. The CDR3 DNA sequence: TGTGCCAGCAGTTTGGGGTCTTTCGATGGCTACACCTTC. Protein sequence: CASSLGSFDGYTF.

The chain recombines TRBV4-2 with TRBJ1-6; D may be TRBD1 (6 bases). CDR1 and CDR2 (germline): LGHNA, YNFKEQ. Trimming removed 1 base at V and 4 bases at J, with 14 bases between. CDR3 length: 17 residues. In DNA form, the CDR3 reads TGTGCCAGCAGCCAAGCCTGGTGGGGGGCTTATAATTCACCCCTCCACTTT. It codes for CASSQAWWGAYNSPLHF.

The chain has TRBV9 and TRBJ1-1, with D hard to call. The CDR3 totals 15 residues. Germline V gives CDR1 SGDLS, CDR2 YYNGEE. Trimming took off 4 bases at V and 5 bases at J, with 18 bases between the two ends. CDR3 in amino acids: CASSPRHGWVTEAFF. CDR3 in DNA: TGTGCCAGCAGCCCGCGACACGGGTGGGTTACTGAAGCTTTCTTT.

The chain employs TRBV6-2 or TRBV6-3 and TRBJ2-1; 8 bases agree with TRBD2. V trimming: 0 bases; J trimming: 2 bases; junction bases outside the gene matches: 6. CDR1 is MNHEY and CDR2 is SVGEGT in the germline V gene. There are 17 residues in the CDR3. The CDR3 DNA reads TGTGCCAGCAGTTACTCGACCCTAGCGGGCGCCTACAATGAGCAGTTCTTC. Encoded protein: CASSYSTLAGAYNEQFF.

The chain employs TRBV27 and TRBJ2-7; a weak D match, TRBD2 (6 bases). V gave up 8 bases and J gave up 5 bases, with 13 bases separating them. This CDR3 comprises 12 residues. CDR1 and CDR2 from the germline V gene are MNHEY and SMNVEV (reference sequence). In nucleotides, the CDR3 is TGTGCCAGCGGGCGGGGTTTCAACGAGCAGTACTTC. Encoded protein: CASGRGFNEQYF.

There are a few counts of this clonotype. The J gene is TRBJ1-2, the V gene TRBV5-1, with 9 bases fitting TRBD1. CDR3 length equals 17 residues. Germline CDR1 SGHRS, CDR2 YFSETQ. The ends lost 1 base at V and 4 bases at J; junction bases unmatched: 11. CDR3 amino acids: CASSLSPWDRASYGYTF. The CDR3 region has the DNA TGCGCCAGCAGCTTGTCTCCTTGGGACAGGGCTAGCTATGGCTACACCTTC.

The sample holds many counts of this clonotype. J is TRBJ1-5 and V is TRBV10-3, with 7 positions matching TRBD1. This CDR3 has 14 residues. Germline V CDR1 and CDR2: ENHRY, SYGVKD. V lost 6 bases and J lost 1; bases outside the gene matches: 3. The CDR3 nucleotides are TGTGCCATCAGAGGGACAGACAGCAATCAGCCCCAGCATTTT. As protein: CAIRGTDSNQPQHF.

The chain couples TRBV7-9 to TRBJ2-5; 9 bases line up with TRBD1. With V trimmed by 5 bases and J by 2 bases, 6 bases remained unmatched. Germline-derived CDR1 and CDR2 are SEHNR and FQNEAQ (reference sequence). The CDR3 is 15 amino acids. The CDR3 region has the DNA TGTGCCAGCAGCCGGGGACAGGGAGCACAAGAGACCCAGTACTTC. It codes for CASSRGQGAQETQYF.

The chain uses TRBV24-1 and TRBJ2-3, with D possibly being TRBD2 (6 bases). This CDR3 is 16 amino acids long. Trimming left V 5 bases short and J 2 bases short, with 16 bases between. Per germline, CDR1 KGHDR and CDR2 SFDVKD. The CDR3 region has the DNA TGTGCCACCAGTGGTGGAAGGACGGGAGCCACAGATACGCAGTATTTT. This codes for CATSGGRTGATDTQYF.

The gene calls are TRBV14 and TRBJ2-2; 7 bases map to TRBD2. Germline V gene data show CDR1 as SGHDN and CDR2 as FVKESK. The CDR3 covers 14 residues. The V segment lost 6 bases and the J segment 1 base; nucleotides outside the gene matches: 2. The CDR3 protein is CASRSGVNTGELFF. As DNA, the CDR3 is TGTGCCAGCAGGAGCGGGGTGAACACCGGGGAGCTGTTTTTT.

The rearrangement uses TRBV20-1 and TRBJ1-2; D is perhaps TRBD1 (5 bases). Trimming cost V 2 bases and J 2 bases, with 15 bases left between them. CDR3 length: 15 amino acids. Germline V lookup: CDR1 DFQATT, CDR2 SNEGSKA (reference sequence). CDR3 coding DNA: TGCAGTGCTAGATTGGTCCTCCAGGGCAACTATGGCTACACCTTC. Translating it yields CSARLVLQGNYGYTF.

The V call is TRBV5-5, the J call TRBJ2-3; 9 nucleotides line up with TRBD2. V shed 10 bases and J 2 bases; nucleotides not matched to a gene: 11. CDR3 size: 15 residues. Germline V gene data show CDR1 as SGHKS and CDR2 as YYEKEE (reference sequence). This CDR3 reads CAGRAGTSPTDTQYF. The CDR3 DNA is TGTGCCGGGCGCGCCGGGACTAGCCCCACAGATACGCAGTATTTT.

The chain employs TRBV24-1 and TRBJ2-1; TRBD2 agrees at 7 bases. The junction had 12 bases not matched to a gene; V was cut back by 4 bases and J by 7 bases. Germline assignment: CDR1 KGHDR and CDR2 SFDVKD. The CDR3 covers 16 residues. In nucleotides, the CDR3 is TGTGCCACCAGTGACCGTGGGAGGGGTGGTATTAATGAGCAGTTCTTC. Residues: CATSDRGRGGINEQFF.

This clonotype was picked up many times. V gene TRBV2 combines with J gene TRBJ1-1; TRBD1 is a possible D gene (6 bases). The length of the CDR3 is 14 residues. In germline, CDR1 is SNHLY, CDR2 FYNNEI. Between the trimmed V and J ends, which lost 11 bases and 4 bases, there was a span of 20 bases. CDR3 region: CARGTGSKSTEAFF. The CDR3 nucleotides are TGTGCCCGAGGAACAGGGTCTAAGTCCACTGAAGCTTTCTTT.

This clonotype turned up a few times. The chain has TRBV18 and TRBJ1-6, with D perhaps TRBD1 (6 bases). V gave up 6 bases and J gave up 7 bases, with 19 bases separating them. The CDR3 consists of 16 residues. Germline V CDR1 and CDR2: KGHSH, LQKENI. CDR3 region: CASSMAGGAGNSPLHF. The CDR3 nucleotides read TGTGCCAGCTCCATGGCGGGGGGCGCAGGGAATTCACCCCTCCACTTT.

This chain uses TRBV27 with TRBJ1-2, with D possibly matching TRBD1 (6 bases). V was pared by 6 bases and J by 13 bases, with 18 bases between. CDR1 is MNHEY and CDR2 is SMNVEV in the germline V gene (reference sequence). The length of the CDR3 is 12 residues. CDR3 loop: CASSKPTGPATF. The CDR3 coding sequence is TGTGCCAGCAGCAAACCGACAGGCCCTGCCACCTTC.

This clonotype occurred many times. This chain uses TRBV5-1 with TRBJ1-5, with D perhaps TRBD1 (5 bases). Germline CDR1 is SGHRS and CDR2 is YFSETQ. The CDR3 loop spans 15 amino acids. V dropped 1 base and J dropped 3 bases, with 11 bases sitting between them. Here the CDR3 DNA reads TGCGCCAGCAGCTTGCGTCCAGGGTCCAATCAGCCCCAGCATTTT. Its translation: CASSLRPGSNQPQHF.